This T cell receptor (beta chain) originates from a study of human T cells and chemical hapten exposure (dated by TCRdb to the early 2020s). Background for the entire study: For sensitization, 2% DPC in acetone was applied to a 2 cm by 2 cm area of upper inner arm skin. The libraries were sequenced as a pool, and the TCR yield per sample differed mostly because of small variations in library volumes within the pool. Blood was sampled from patients pre-sensitization (week 0) and at 2, 6 and about 24 weeks after DPC sensitization. Throughout the roughly 23-week study period, patients were also given weekly therapeutic DPC doses on the scalp. Patch testing on the upper back used Finn chambers containing 0.01% DPC, with scoring done after 6 days according to International Contact Dermatitis Research Group standards. The mostly female patient cohort included alopecia areata with under or over 50% scalp involvement, alopecia totalis and alopecia universalis. Peripheral blood TCR repertoire changes were tracked in vivo in alopecia patients during primary and secondary sensitization to the hapten diphenylcyclopropenone (DPC). Under 30 alopecia patients gave blood for TCR sequencing at one to four time points (pre-sensitization, 2, 6 and 24 weeks). Study-wide conclusions, independent of this receptor: Alopecia, a presumed autoimmune disease, was present in all patients, so the immune response of the patients might differ from that of healthy individuals. DPC sensitization did not change how many TCRs were above 1 in 1000 frequency, and no evidence was found of alterations in global repertoire structure. Patch test score was positively correlated with the number of PT1 expanded TCRs, with significance at thresholds 8, 16 and 32 but not at 4. After repeated subsampling, the strength of the expansion versus patch-test correlation and the threshold at which it became significant changed. Expanded TCRs formed significantly more large CDR3 similarity clusters than pre-sensitization or healthy control sets, consistent with antigen-driven responses.

Libraries were prepared through RACE. Sequencing was performed on a NextSeq 500. During library preparation, unique molecular identifiers were attached to individual cDNA molecules so that TCRs could be counted quantitatively and reproducibly. Both TCR alpha and TCR beta chains were sequenced from each blood RNA sample. The paper's data handling went like this. A median of approximately 100,000 TCRs per sample was observed, with a range of 23,224 to 690,600. V, J and CDR3 annotation of the TCR reads was performed with the Decombinator software suite. For PS versus PT1 abundance plots, all samples were subsampled to the same number of TCRs (28,000). Expanded TCRs were defined as absent before sensitization and observed at least eight times at the 2-week time point. TCRdb took the public reads, trimmed them with fastp at Q25, ran MiXCR for clone calling and kept in-frame beta chains. Here each entry gathers all rows of one CDR3 protein and keeps the most common genes and DNA. What appears here as the V and J calls and clone size reflects TCRdb's work, not the paper's. For this sample there are some 380,000 distinct CDR3 sequences; roughly 5% appear just once. The ten largest clones capture 2% to 2.5% of the sample.

What the time point label conveys for this sample: patch test 1, 2 weeks after DPC sensitization. Explained via the paper, the treatment or condition label denotes: therapeutic diphenylcyclopropenone sensitization with weekly scalp DPC. Blood at each patch-test visit was drawn before the patch test was applied. Eligible patients were aged 18 to 70, diagnosed with alopecia, deemed suitable for DPC therapy, and excluded if pregnant. Total RNA was isolated from unfractionated whole blood collected in Tempus Blood RNA tubes. At least ten counts were recorded for this clonotype. The clone's antigen remains unknown. No much larger clonotype is one base removed from it; base qualities were not supplied. CDR3 length: 14 amino acids, cysteine to phenylalanine. Only CDR3 DNA remains: 42 bases, in frame from the first base. The germline V gene encodes CDR1 SQVTM and CDR2 ANQGSEA. Trimming costs V 7 bases and J 5 bases, and their ends lie 20 bases apart.

The clonotype originates from a woman aged 45-65 years with alopecia areata. Some clones in this sample may be carry-over from other donors' samples. The V and J genes are TRBV29-1 and TRBJ1-1, and TRBD1 may be the D gene, going by 5 matching bases. Sequencing was performed on whole blood, taken in connection with sensitization to the hapten diphenylcyclopropenone (DPC). CDR3 reads: CSALLRGVDTEAFF. The nucleotide sequence is given as TGCAGCGCACTACTCCGGGGCGTGGATACTGAAGCTTTCTTT. Here the CDR3 is joined to the reference TRBV29-1 and TRBJ1-1 genes, and the full variable domain is: SAVISQKPSRDICQRGTSLTIQCQVDSQVTMMFWYRQQPGQSLTLIATANQGSEATYESGFVIDKFPISRPNLTFSTLTVSNMSPEDSSIYLCSALLRGVDTEAFFGQGTRLTVV.